The 8 T cell receptor beta chains below were found in one sample sequenced in a study of blood T cells in healthy people across ages. A sample-barcoded 5' primer and a J-beta primer mix were used in a second PCR of roughly 7 to 12 cycles. TCRdb redid the calling of the 5' RACE reads with MiXCR, one entry per CDR3 protein. The repertoire holds hundreds of thousands of distinct CDR3 sequences, with 25% to 35% as singletons. What was sequenced was blood. The source is a woman aged 80 or over in good health.

This clonotype was counted between two and nine times. This rearrangement joins TRBV5-6 to TRBJ1-5, with D maybe TRBD1 (6 bases). The V end lost 1 base, the J end lost 6 bases, and 17 bases lay between the germline ends. The CDR3 extends over 16 amino acids. The germline gives CDR1 SGHDT, CDR2 YYEEEE. CDR3 DNA: TGTGCCAGCAGCTTGTTTTGGGGACAATCGATTCAGCCCCAGCATTTT. Translating gives CASSLFWGQSIQPQHF.

Points on this clonotype: A single base separates this from a much larger clone, so it may be a read error. The chain links TRBV7-2 to TRBJ2-1, with TRBD2 matching over 7 bases. Germline CDR1 SGHTA, CDR2 FQGNSA. V lost 4 bases to trimming and J lost 4 bases; unmatched junction nucleotides: 4. This CDR3 is built from 14 residues. The CDR3 DNA follows: TGTGCCAGCAGCTGCGGGGGACTGTACAATGAGCAGTTCTTC. This encodes CASSCGGLYNEQFF.

The chain employs TRBV12-3 or TRBV12-4 and TRBJ2-1; 7 positions match TRBD2. V shed 6 bases and J 4 bases; nucleotides not matched to a gene: 3. The CDR3 has 13 amino acids. In DNA, the CDR3 is TGTGCCAGCAGCTGGGGGGGGTACAATGAGCAGTTCTTC. Its protein is CASSWGGYNEQFF.

Ten or more counts support this clonotype. The V gene is TRBV15, the J gene TRBJ1-4, with D maybe TRBD1 (5 bases). The CDR3 is 15 residues long. V lost 0 bases and J 5 bases, leaving 10 bases between the germline ends. The germline V gene encodes CDR1 LNHNV and CDR2 YYDKDF (reference sequence). The CDR3 coding sequence is TGTGCCACCAGCAGAGAACCAGGGCCAAATGAAAAACTGTTTTTT. It encodes CATSREPGPNEKLFF.

This clonotype occurred many times. The rearrangement joins TRBV29-1 to TRBJ1-2; D is perhaps TRBD1 (6 bases). Per germline, CDR1 SQVTM and CDR2 ANQGSEA. The ends were cut back, 8 bases at V and 2 bases at J, with 15 bases in the middle. The CDR3 spans 13 residues. CDR3 sequence (DNA): TGCAGCCGCGGACAGCCTAGAAACTATGGCTACACCTTC. Translated: CSRGQPRNYGYTF.

This clonotype has ten or more counts. The chain uses TRBV6-2 or TRBV6-3 and TRBJ1-1; tentatively, D is TRBD1 (5 bases). This CDR3 contains 13 residues. From germline, CDR1 is MNHEY and CDR2 SVGEGT. With 2 bases removed from V and 5 bases from J, the gap between germline ends came to 9 bases. CDR3 in amino acids: CASSYPGRTEAFF. Here the CDR3 DNA reads TGTGCCAGCAGTTACCCGGGACGAACTGAAGCTTTCTTT.

The chain links TRBV27 to TRBJ2-7; D possibly matches TRBD1 or TRBD2 (5 bases each). Germline lookup yields CDR1 MNHEY and CDR2 SMNVEV (reference sequence). The CDR3 spans 15 residues. Trimming took 9 bases from V and 0 from J, leaving 18 bases between them. The CDR3 DNA reads as TGTGCCAGTTATTCCGGGACGGCCAGCTCCTACGAGCAGTACTTC. It specifies CASYSGTASSYEQYF.

The chain combines TRBV5-1 with TRBJ2-1; the D gene is possibly TRBD2 (5 bases). V lost 5 bases, J lost 9 bases, and 15 bases lay in between. Germline V lookup: CDR1 SGHRS, CDR2 YFSETQ. The CDR3 consists of 13 residues. The CDR3 spells CASRPPGSGEQFF. CDR3 coding DNA: TGCGCCAGCAGGCCGCCGGGATCGGGTGAGCAGTTCTTC.